A selection of T cell receptor beta chains follows, all from one sample in a study of T cell repertoires and Cas9 in healthy adults. Method: immunoSEQ multiplex PCR; TCRdb's copy keeps in-frame clones and lacks some. The sample has about 22,000 clones, about 90% seen once. Sequencing used CD4+ effector T cells (CD127+, CD25-, CD137-, CD154-) from PBMCs; culture status not recorded. The receptors were sampled from a human donor in good health. The CDR3 runs from the conserved cysteine through the conserved F or W. The D gene is left open where the match is weak. For some rows the clone size is stated as once, few or many, or as a class when expanded; others skip it.

-	-	TRBV5-1	TRBJ2-7	CASRTGSSYEQYF	TGCGCCAGCCGAACGGGGAGCTCCTACGAGCAGTACTTC
-	-	TRBV29-1	TRBJ1-1	CSVATRANTEAFF	TGCAGCGTCGCCACCAGGGCGAACACTGAAGCTTTCTTT
-	-	TRBV2	TRBJ2-7	CASSFYEQYF	TGTGCCAGCAGTTTCTACGAGCAGTACTTC
TRBD1	-	TRBV5-6	TRBJ2-1	CASSLPGQTCFF	TGTGCCAGCAGCCTACCGGGACAGACGTGCTTCTTC
-	-	TRBV6-5	TRBJ1-5	CASKRGSDTNQPQHF	TGTGCCAGCAAGAGGGGGTCAGACACCAATCAGCCCCAGCATTTT
-	few	TRBV7-9	TRBJ1-1	CASSRGLIEAFF	TGTGCCAGCAGCCGGGGACTGATTGAAGCTTTCTTT
TRBD1	-	TRBV5-5	TRBJ2-1	CASSLRQGSGNEQFF	TGTGCCAGCAGCCTAAGACAGGGTTCGGGCAATGAGCAGTTCTTC
TRBD1	-	TRBV13	TRBJ1-2	CASSLRDSRYGYTF	TGTGCCAGCAGCTTAAGGGACAGCCGATATGGCTACACCTTC
-	-	TRBV28	TRBJ1-2	CASSLDRGHGYTF	TGTGCCAGCAGTTTGGACCGAGGGCATGGCTACACCTTC
-	-	TRBV28	TRBJ1-1	CASSSDRRGAVGEAFF	TGTGCCAGCAGTTCGGACCGGAGGGGCGCTGTGGGTGAAGCTTTCTTT
-	-	TRBV5-1	TRBJ2-3	CASSSVASGTDTQYF	TGCGCCAGCAGCTCAGTGGCTAGCGGCACAGATACGCAGTATTTT
TRBD1	-	TRBV7-2	TRBJ1-2	CASSLDGTGARGYTF	TGTGCCAGCAGCTTAGACGGGACAGGGGCGCGTGGCTACACCTTC
-	-	TRBV9	TRBJ2-1	CASSEPRYNEQFF	TGTGCCAGCAGCGAGCCCCGGTACAATGAGCAGTTCTTC
TRBD1	-	TRBV4-1	TRBJ2-7	CASSKTGGLTGYEQYF	TGCGCCAGCAGCAAGACAGGGGGACTGACTGGATACGAGCAGTACTTC
TRBD1	-	TRBV28	TRBJ1-1	CASSSPGTGGTEAFF	TGTGCCAGCAGCTCCCCCGGGACAGGGGGCACTGAAGCTTTCTTT
-	-	TRBV6-5	TRBJ1-2	CASSPTTNFGYTF	TGTGCCAGCAGTCCTACGACTAATTTCGGCTACACCTTC
-	-	TRBV2	TRBJ2-2	CASSEGRGSTGELFF	TGTGCCAGCAGTGAGGGACGGGGCTCAACCGGGGAGCTGTTTTTT
-	-	TRBV19	TRBJ1-5	CASSIVAGYQPQHF	TGTGCCAGTAGTATAGTGGCAGGGTATCAGCCCCAGCATTTT
-	once	TRBV7-3	TRBJ2-1	CASSPQGTGDEQFF	TGTGCCAGCAGCCCACAGGGGACTGGCGATGAGCAGTTCTTC
TRBD1	-	TRBV9	TRBJ1-6	CASSLTTGGDSPLHF	TGTGCCAGCAGCTTAACGACAGGGGGTGACTCACCCCTCCACTTT
-	-	TRBV5-1	TRBJ1-2	CASSLAHGNNYGYTF	TGCGCCAGCAGCTTGGCCCATGGGAATAACTATGGCTACACCTTC
-	-	TRBV15	TRBJ1-5	CATSRVTGGNQPQHF	TGTGCCACCAGCAGAGTAACTGGAGGCAATCAGCCCCAGCATTTT
TRBD2	-	TRBV11-3	TRBJ2-2	CASSLGLAGGPSYTGELFF	TGTGCCAGCAGCTTGGGACTAGCGGGAGGGCCCTCGTACACCGGGGAGCTGTTTTTT
-	-	TRBV6-1	TRBJ1-3	CASSASVPSGNTIYF	TGTGCCAGCAGTGCCAGCGTTCCCTCTGGAAACACCATATATTTT
-	-	TRBV4-3	TRBJ1-2	CASFGREGYTF	TGCGCCAGCTTCGGAAGGGAGGGCTACACCTTC
-	-	TRBV10-1	TRBJ1-3	CASSDPTAGNTIYF	TGCGCCAGCAGTGACCCGACCGCTGGAAACACCATATATTTT
TRBD1	-	TRBV7-9	TRBJ1-2	CASDNRGLGYGYTF	TGTGCCAGCGACAACAGGGGGCTAGGCTATGGCTACACCTTC
-	-	TRBV20-1	TRBJ1-2	CSARKDYGYTF	TGCAGTGCTAGAAAGGACTACGGCTACACCTTC
-	-	TRBV5-1	TRBJ1-4	CASRPQAGTNEKLFF	TGCGCCAGCCGCCCCCAGGCTGGGACTAATGAAAAACTGTTTTTT
TRBD1	-	TRBV4-2	TRBJ2-7	CASSIDRGKMEEQYF	TGTGCCAGCAGCATAGACAGGGGTAAGATGGAGGAGCAGTACTTC
-	-	TRBV11-2	TRBJ1-4	CASSLAVKSGAGGEKLFF	TGTGCCAGCAGCTTAGCCGTGAAATCAGGGGCCGGGGGTGAAAAACTGTTTTTT
-	-	TRBV6-1	TRBJ1-4	CASSEGGTNEKLFF	TGTGCCAGCAGTGAGGGGGGTACTAATGAAAAACTGTTTTTT
-	-	TRBV6-6	TRBJ2-7	CASSESNEQYF	TGTGCCAGCAGTGAATCAAACGAGCAGTACTTC
-	-	TRBV14	TRBJ2-1	CASSPLGGLVNNEQFF	TGTGCCAGCAGCCCCCTAGGGGGACTGGTAAACAATGAGCAGTTCTTC
-	-	TRBV14	TRBJ1-2	CARLRGNGYTF	TGTGCCAGGCTGAGAGGGAATGGCTACACCTTC
-	-	TRBV5-6	TRBJ2-3	CASTLIAARTDTQYF	TGTGCCAGCACCTTGATAGCGGCCCGCACAGATACGCAGTATTTT
-	-	TRBV5-6	TRBJ2-1	CASTSRQDEQFF	TGTGCCAGCACCTCGAGGCAGGATGAGCAGTTCTTC
-	-	TRBV18	TRBJ1-5	CASSWMGAGQPQHF	TGTGCCAGCTCATGGATGGGGGCCGGTCAGCCCCAGCATTTT
-	-	TRBV5-4	TRBJ2-2	CASSLESVGINTGELFF	TGTGCCAGCAGCTTGGAAAGTGTCGGGATAAACACCGGGGAGCTGTTTTTT
TRBD1	-	TRBV5-1	TRBJ2-2	CASSQQGSNTGELFF	TGCGCCAGCAGCCAACAGGGGTCGAACACCGGGGAGCTGTTTTTT
-	-	TRBV29-1	TRBJ2-1	CSVYGMHEQFF	TGCAGCGTTTACGGGATGCATGAGCAGTTCTTC
TRBD1	-	TRBV7-9	TRBJ1-4	CASSPRDRVDEKLFF	TGTGCCAGCAGCCCGAGGGACAGGGTAGATGAAAAACTGTTTTTT
-	-	TRBV28	TRBJ1-2	CASSLSSYGYTF	TGTGCCAGCAGCCTGAGCAGCTATGGCTACACCTTC
TRBD1	-	TRBV4-3	TRBJ2-1	CASSRYGTGGLSSYNEQFF	TGCGCCAGCTCGAGATACGGGACAGGGGGGCTTTCATCCTACAATGAGCAGTTCTTC
-	-	TRBV5-6	TRBJ2-1	CASSPTGLNNEQFF	TGTGCCAGCAGCCCGACGGGGCTTAACAATGAGCAGTTCTTC
-	once	TRBV6-1	TRBJ1-5	CASSDGQENQPQHF	TGTGCCAGCAGTGATGGGCAAGAGAATCAGCCCCAGCATTTT
TRBD1	once	TRBV5-5	TRBJ1-4	CASSIRTGGGEKLFF	TGTGCCAGCAGCATCCGGACAGGGGGCGGTGAAAAACTGTTTTTT
-	-	TRBV6-1	TRBJ2-2	CASSTGSNTGELFF	TGTGCCAGCAGTACAGGGTCGAACACCGGGGAGCTGTTTTTT
-	-	TRBV29-1	TRBJ1-2	CSVPAGLFNYGYTF	TGCAGCGTTCCAGCGGGACTCTTTAACTATGGCTACACCTTC
TRBD2	-	TRBV7-9	TRBJ2-3	CASSLRGLAGGPGTQYF	TGTGCCAGCAGCTTAAGGGGACTAGCGGGAGGGCCGGGTACGCAGTATTTT